One sample yielded the 8 T cell receptor beta chains listed below, sequenced in a study of T-cell memory formation after mild COVID-19. From the 5' RACE reads, TCRdb called clonotypes with MiXCR, one entry per CDR3 protein. The sample lists approximately 110,000 distinct CDR3 sequences; about 24% were seen once. Sequences were obtained from PBMCs or a T cell subset sorted from them (not recorded which). All receptors come from a man between 18 and 29 years old who had mild COVID-19 (a few samples of this study predate the infection). Cell type and time point are not known.

This clonotype has ten or more counts. The J gene is TRBJ2-5, the V gene TRBV18, with unresolved D. The ends were cut back, 5 bases at V and 1 base at J, with 14 bases in the middle. The CDR3 has 15 amino acids. Germline V gene data show CDR1 as KGHSH and CDR2 as LQKENI. The DNA of the CDR3 is TGTGCCAGCTCAATTCGAGATATCATCCAAGAGACCCAGTACTTC. It translates to CASSIRDIIQETQYF.

The chain carries TRBV6-5 and TRBJ2-7, with D possibly being TRBD2 (7 bases). Germline V gives CDR1 MNHEY, CDR2 SVGAGI. The CDR3 has 17 residues. Trimming shortened V by 0 bases and J by 0 bases, and 15 bases separated the two germline ends. The CDR3 DNA follows: TGTGCCAGCAGTTACTCGAAACGGGGGGCCAGCTCCTACGAGCAGTACTTC. This sequence encodes CASSYSKRGASSYEQYF.

This clonotype came up a few times. The chain employs TRBV4-1 and TRBJ2-3; D unresolved. Germline CDR1 MGHRA, CDR2 YSYEKL. V was pared by 1 base and J by 7 bases, with 18 bases between. This CDR3 has 16 amino acids. CDR3 sequence: CASSQGADTTRYTQYF. The CDR3 nucleotides are TGCGCCAGCAGCCAAGGGGCGGATACTACCCGATATACGCAGTATTTT.

The table lists this clonotype with a few counts. The chain employs TRBV3-1 and TRBJ2-5; D is perhaps TRBD1 (6 bases). Per the germline V gene, CDR1 is LGHDT and CDR2 is YNNKEL (reference sequence). This CDR3 has 14 residues. The V and J ends lost 6 bases and 4 bases respectively, with 15 bases between them. In DNA form, the CDR3 reads TGTGCCAGCAGTTCCGGGACACCTCGAGAGACCCAGTACTTC. Its translation is CASSSGTPRETQYF.

Only a few counts were recorded for this clonotype. The V call is TRBV6-2 or TRBV6-3, the J call TRBJ1-5; tentatively, D is TRBD1 (6 bases). Germline CDR1 reads MNHEY; CDR2 reads SVGEGT. V lost 0 bases to trimming and J lost 6 bases, with 15 bases between them. CDR3 length: 16 residues. The CDR3 spells CASSYSSRGAAQPQHF. The CDR3 DNA follows: TGTGCCAGCAGTTACTCGAGCAGGGGCGCGGCTCAGCCCCAGCATTTT.

The rearrangement links TRBV6-2 or TRBV6-3 to TRBJ1-1; 12 bases line up with TRBD1. With V trimmed by 8 bases and J by 5 bases, 6 bases remained unmatched. The V gene's germline CDR1 is MNHEY and CDR2 SVGEGT. CDR3 length equals 14 residues. The CDR3 DNA is TGTGCCAGCGGGACAGGGGGCGCGAGGACTGAAGCTTTCTTT. Translated, it gives CASGTGGARTEAFF.

The chain joins TRBV5-5 to TRBJ1-6; 8 bases map to TRBD1. The CDR3 sequence is 17 residues long. The junction had 7 bases not matched to a gene; V was cut back by 1 base and J by 4 bases. In germline, CDR1 is SGHKS, CDR2 YYEKEE (reference sequence). The DNA for the CDR3 is TGTGCCAGCAGCTTGCCGGGACAGGAGGCATATAATTCACCCCTCCACTTT. It translates to CASSLPGQEAYNSPLHF.

This clonotype was found a few times. The chain is built from TRBV7-9 and TRBJ2-7, with a weak D call TRBD2 (7 bases). Trimming took 5 bases from V and 2 from J, leaving 10 bases between them. The CDR3 extends over 13 amino acids. Per the germline V gene, CDR1 is SEHNR and CDR2 is FQNEAQ (reference sequence). The CDR3 loop is CASSRGAAYEQYV. The CDR3 DNA reads as TGTGCCAGCAGCCGGGGGGCCGCCTACGAGCAGTACGTC.